The sequence of this T cell receptor (beta chain) was determined in a study of blood T cell repertoires in COVID-19. The CDR3 consists of 14 residues. The V gene's germline CDR1 is SNHLY and CDR2 FYNNEI. Trimming took off 6 bases at V and 1 base at J, with 12 bases between the two ends. The repertoire was sequenced with immunoSEQ multiplex PCR; TCRdb's copy has only in-frame clones and lacks some. This table holds under 80,000 clones, about four fifths found once. The specimen sequenced was peripheral blood. The chain links TRBV2 to TRBJ1-2, with D possibly TRBD1 on 6 matching bases. This clonotype was obtained from a human donor in a cohort sampled during active COVID-19. The CDR3 DNA reads as TGTGCCAGCAGGACAGGACAGAGTAACTATGGCTACACCTTC. Protein: CASRTGQSNYGYTF.